Listed below are T cell receptor beta chains from one sample, sequenced in a study of cytomegalovirus exposure and HLA in healthy donors. The protocol was immunoSEQ multiplex PCR, while the TCRdb copy is restricted to in-frame clones and leaves out a portion. The table shows roughly 140,000 clones, with approximately 83% occurring only once. The sequencing sample was made of PBMCs. All receptors derive from a male donor in good health and CMV-seronegative. Each CDR3 is given without its conserved first and last residue.

v_gene	CDR3aa
TRBV25-1	AIARETQY
TRBV19	ASSMEGSLTDTQY
TRBV4-2	ASSPYLAYEQY
TRBV2	ASTREQGDQPQH
TRBV10-1	AIPQSTPGGQPQH
TRBV9	ASSGGVTASDTQY
TRBV15	ATSRGLAGAYEQY
TRBV2	ASETAIRTDTQY
TRBV7-2	ASSPGLGTDTQY
TRBV4-2	ASSQDRGLVNEQF
TRBV19	ASSSRLAGGPGNEQF
TRBV29-1	SVITGNQPQH
TRBV6-1	ASSVAVPGDEQY
TRBV13	ASSLGEDYGYT
TRBV5-1	ASSDRGHTEAF
TRBV25-1	ASSGWGGISGELF
TRBV4-3	ASSRSARRDNTDTQY
TRBV4-3	ASSQDQGKGTDTQY
TRBV15	ATSSRAGRAGDTQY
TRBV28	ASSFGGARTGELF
TRBV10-3	AISGGGGSFYNEQF
TRBV5-4	ASSSPSGTGTYEQY
TRBV28	ASSSTPQAMTGELF
TRBV9	ASSISGNQETQY
TRBV4-2	ASSQGTGGNTIY
TRBV7-9	ASSYTRQDDTQY
TRBV6-5	ATSQGNTIY
TRBV18	ASSPPGVDYEQY
TRBV6-4	ASSGDTQGEGYT
TRBV21-1	ASSSPRGAGEDYEQY
TRBV19	ASGQGAYNEQF
TRBV15	ATSRASTASSNQPQH
TRBV30	AWTKGANYGYT
TRBV7-2	ASSVLAGGGGNIQY
TRBV5-6	ASSPGTSAYYNEQF
TRBV28	ASSPLLASMGF
TRBV18	ASSPEKETQY
TRBV5-5	ASSLAGIGELF
TRBV27	ASSKSATQPQH
TRBV19	ASSPRGGPNTEAF
TRBV4-3	ASSQGWGRAGTGELF
TRBV4-1	ASSTNLAGGARWQETQY
TRBV28	ASSFSIRGRNTIY
TRBV6-5	ASRGLTGGEPQH
TRBV28	ASSATGGRGPTEAF
TRBV6-5	ASSYSRGMNTEAF
TRBV5-1	ASSLVQGRSYEQY
TRBV28	ASSPPDGRTRAF